The next 27 T cell receptor beta chains were all read from a single sample in a study of blood T cell repertoires in COVID-19. This table comes from immunoSEQ multiplex PCR, and its TCRdb copy is limited to in-frame clones, with some not included. Of 300,000 to 350,000 clones in the sample, about nine tenths were seen once. The source material was peripheral blood. All receptors come from a woman aged 25 to 39 with COVID-19, enrolled during active disease.

V and J are TRBV27 and TRBJ2-6; D perhaps matches TRBD1 (6 bases). The V gene's germline CDR1 is MNHEY and CDR2 SMNVEV (reference sequence). The V gene lost 9 bases and the J gene lost 1 base, with 25 bases spanning the gap. The CDR3 has 19 residues. CDR3: CARWGSGLRGRSGANVLTF. In DNA, the CDR3 is TGTGCCAGATGGGGTAGTGGGCTCAGGGGAAGGTCTGGGGCCAACGTCCTGACTTTC.

The chain uses TRBV7-9 and TRBJ2-3; 7 bases are a match to TRBD1. With V trimmed by 1 base and J by 0 bases, 1 base remained unmatched. Germline V CDR1 and CDR2: SEHNR, FQNEAQ (reference sequence). The CDR3 contains 15 residues. The DNA for the CDR3 is TGTGCCAGCAGCTTAGGGGACAGTAGCACAGATACGCAGTATTTT. Protein product: CASSLGDSSTDTQYF.

CDR3 residues: CASSYTGVNQPQHF. CDR3 nucleotides: TGTGCCAGCAGCTATACAGGGGTCAATCAGCCCCAGCATTTT. V and J are TRBV28 and TRBJ1-5, with 7 bases fitting TRBD1. Germline CDR1 reads MDHEN; CDR2 reads SYDVKM. The CDR3 contains 14 residues. V trimming: 6 bases; J trimming: 3 bases; junction bases outside the gene matches: 5. The complete variable domain, with remaining parts taken from reference TRBV28 and TRBJ1-5, reads DVKVTQSSRYLVKRTGEKVFLECVQDMDHENMFWYRQDPGLGLRLIYFSYDVKMKEKGDIPEGYSVSREKKERFSLILESASTNQTSMYLCASSYTGVNQPQHFGDGTRLSIL.

This clone was detected only once. The chain couples TRBV30 to TRBJ2-5; TRBD1 matches 7 bases. J was trimmed by 4 bases and V by 8 bases; bases with no gene match: 10. Germline V gene sequence: CDR1 GTSNPN, CDR2 SVGIG (reference sequence). The CDR3 extends over 13 amino acids. This chain's CDR3 is CAGTHRQGETQYF. The CDR3 DNA sequence: TGTGCCGGGACCCATAGACAGGGAGAGACCCAGTACTTC.

This chain joins TRBV27 and TRBJ1-4; 9 nucleotides agree with TRBD1. The CDR3 consists of 15 residues. V was pared by 4 bases and J by 4 bases, with 4 bases of the junction left unmatched. In germline, CDR1 is MNHEY, CDR2 SMNVEV (reference sequence). The CDR3 sequence: CASSSDRGINEKLFF. In nucleotides, the CDR3 is TGTGCCAGCAGTTCCGACAGGGGGATTAATGAAAAACTGTTTTTT.

The chain combines TRBV27 with TRBJ2-1; 9 positions agree with TRBD1. Trimming took 8 bases from V and 9 from J; bases not matched to a gene: 8. Per germline, CDR1 MNHEY and CDR2 SMNVEV (reference sequence). The length of the CDR3 is 13 residues. Here the CDR3 reads CASWRQGVGEQFF. CDR3 sequence (DNA): TGTGCCAGCTGGAGACAGGGGGTGGGTGAGCAGTTCTTC.

The V call is TRBV9, the J call TRBJ2-7, with 9 bases that match TRBD2. The CDR3 loop spans 16 amino acids. V was clipped by 4 bases and J by 3 bases; unmatched bases: 11. Germline V gene lookup returns CDR1 SGDLS and CDR2 YYNGEE. The CDR3 nucleotides read TGTGCCAGCAGCCCGATGGGGAGCGGGAGGAACTACGAGCAGTACTTC. Its translation is CASSPMGSGRNYEQYF.

The chain couples TRBV28 to TRBJ2-7, with TRBD1 identical over 11 bases. Germline V gives CDR1 MDHEN, CDR2 SYDVKM. Trimming at V came to 4 bases and at J to 4 bases, leaving 3 bases not matched to a gene. The CDR3 contains 14 residues. The CDR3 DNA is TGTGCCAGCAGTTGGGACAGGGGGTCTTACGAGCAGTACTTC. Amino acid sequence: CASSWDRGSYEQYF. The full variable domain, with the rest looked up from reference TRBV28 and TRBJ2-7, is DVKVTQSSRYLVKRTGEKVFLECVQDMDHENMFWYRQDPGLGLRLIYFSYDVKMKEKGDIPEGYSVSREKKERFSLILESASTNQTSMYLCASSWDRGSYEQYFGPGTRLTVT.

The chain has TRBV24-1 and TRBJ2-2; 14 bases agree with TRBD2. Germline V gene data show CDR1 as KGHDR and CDR2 as SFDVKD. V lost 0 bases and J lost 5; bases outside the gene matches: 4. There are 18 residues in the CDR3. Here the CDR3 reads CATSDLGLAGGYTGELFF. CDR3 DNA sequence: TGTGCCACCAGTGATTTGGGACTAGCGGGAGGATATACCGGGGAGCTGTTTTTT.

The rearrangement joins TRBV11-1 to TRBJ2-1; 8 nucleotides agree with TRBD2. With 6 bases clipped from V and 8 bases from J, the junction kept 15 bases outside the gene matches. The CDR3 contains 16 residues. CDR1 and CDR2 from the germline V gene are SGHAT and FQDESV (reference sequence). CDR3 in amino acids: CASSPSGTRAGDEQFF. CDR3 DNA: TGTGCCAGCAGTCCGTCCGGGACTAGGGCCGGGGATGAGCAGTTCTTC.

This clone occurred once. The chain has TRBV6-2 or TRBV6-3 and TRBJ2-5, with 11 positions matching TRBD2. This CDR3 is 17 amino acids long. From germline, CDR1 is MNHEY and CDR2 SVGEGT. The junction had 14 bases not matched to a gene; V was cut back by 6 bases and J by 5 bases. The CDR3 nucleotides read TGTGCCAGCAGCCCACCCGCTAGCGGGAGGTCCTGGGAGACCCAGTACTTC. Protein: CASSPPASGRSWETQYF.

The CDR3 spells CASSAGRASSYEQYF. The CDR3 region has the DNA TGTGCCAGCAGTGCCGGGCGGGCGAGCTCCTACGAGCAGTACTTC. V gene TRBV2 combines with J gene TRBJ2-7, with D possibly matching TRBD2 (5 bases). Germline CDR1 is SNHLY and CDR2 is FYNNEI. This CDR3 region has 15 residues. V dropped 4 bases and J dropped 0 bases, with 13 bases sitting between them. Variable domain in full (rest from reference TRBV2 and TRBJ2-7): EPEVTQTPSHQVTQMGQEVILRCVPISNHLYFYWYRQILGQKVEFLVSFYNNEISEKSEIFDDQFSVERPDGSNFTLKIRSTKLEDSAMYFCASSAGRASSYEQYFGPGTRLTVT.

V usage is TRBV30 and J usage is TRBJ1-6, with D possibly matching TRBD1 (5 bases). The CDR3 is made up of 14 amino acids. V shed 2 bases and J shed 8 bases, with 13 bases lying between them. Germline values: CDR1 GTSNPN, CDR2 SVGIG (reference sequence). The CDR3, as DNA: TGTGCCTGGAGTAAGTTACAGGCGGATTCACCCCTCCACTTT. It encodes CAWSKLQADSPLHF.

The chain carries TRBV28 and TRBJ2-2; TRBD1 matches 7 bases. Trimming took 7 bases from V and 2 from J; bases not matched to a gene: 7. The CDR3 spans 15 residues. The germline V gene encodes CDR1 MDHEN and CDR2 SYDVKM. CDR3 amino acids: CASNRDSFNTGELFF. In DNA form, the CDR3 reads TGTGCCAGCAACCGGGACAGCTTTAACACCGGGGAGCTGTTTTTT.

The chain links TRBV2 to TRBJ1-6; 9 bases map to TRBD1. V shed 8 bases and J 7 bases; nucleotides not matched to a gene: 3. CDR1 and CDR2 (germline): SNHLY, FYNNEI. The CDR3 length is 13 residues. DNA of the CDR3: TGTGCCAGCGGGACAGGGCCGAATTCACCCCTCCACTTT. Protein: CASGTGPNSPLHF. Combining the CDR3 with reference TRBV2 and TRBJ1-6 gives the whole variable domain EPEVTQTPSHQVTQMGQEVILRCVPISNHLYFYWYRQILGQKVEFLVSFYNNEISEKSEIFDDQFSVERPDGSNFTLKIRSTKLEDSAMYFCASGTGPNSPLHFGNGTRLTVT.

The chain joins TRBV6-2 or TRBV6-3 to TRBJ1-5, with 7 bases fitting TRBD1. CDR1 and CDR2 from the germline V gene are MNHEY and SVGEGT. J gave up 6 bases and V 2 bases, and 13 bases lay outside the gene matches. CDR3 length equals 17 residues. Here the CDR3 reads CASSYPATGVGIQPQHF. As DNA, the CDR3 is TGTGCCAGCAGTTACCCCGCCACAGGGGTCGGTATTCAGCCCCAGCATTTT.

The chain joins TRBV2 to TRBJ1-2; D gene unclear. The CDR3 totals 15 residues. The germline V gene has CDR1 SNHLY and CDR2 FYNNEI. Trimming took 2 bases from V and 4 from J, leaving 14 bases between them. This CDR3 is CASSELQQAIYGYTF. The CDR3 DNA reads as TGTGCCAGCAGTGAACTACAGCAGGCGATCTATGGCTACACCTTC.

The chain joins TRBV2 to TRBJ1-6, with 9 bases identical to TRBD1. Germline values: CDR1 SNHLY, CDR2 FYNNEI. Trimming took 7 bases from V and 10 from J; bases not matched to a gene: 8. The CDR3 has 14 amino acids. The CDR3 here is CASNQQGARSPLHF. The CDR3 nucleotides are TGTGCCAGCAACCAACAGGGGGCAAGATCACCCCTCCACTTT.

The chain is built from TRBV3-1 (or the pseudogene TRBV3-2) and TRBJ2-1; maybe TRBD2 (5 bases). Deletions cut 4 bases from V and 3 bases from J, with 10 bases between. The CDR3 is 14 residues long. Germline lookup yields CDR1 LGHDT and CDR2 YNNKEL (reference sequence). CDR3 bases: TGTGCCAGCAGCCCACAGCGGATCTACAATGAGCAGTTCTTC. This gives the protein CASSPQRIYNEQFF.

This clone was counted once. The gene calls are TRBV6-1 and TRBJ2-7; 10 bases are a match to TRBD2. Germline values: CDR1 MNHNS, CDR2 SASEGT. This CDR3 contains 15 residues. The V and J ends lost 2 bases and 4 bases, in that order; junction bases with no gene match: 5. The CDR3 here is CASSEPLAGVYEQYF. In DNA form, the CDR3 reads TGTGCCAGCAGTGAACCCCTAGCGGGAGTATACGAGCAGTACTTC.

The chain employs TRBV9 and TRBJ1-5; D possibly corresponds to TRBD1 (5 bases). Trimming pared 4 bases from V and 4 bases from J, leaving 12 bases between. This CDR3 spans 14 amino acids. CDR1 SGDLS and CDR2 YYNGEE come from the germline V gene. The CDR3 here is CASSPRGGNQPQHF. CDR3 coding DNA: TGTGCCAGCAGCCCCCGGGGGGGGAATCAGCCCCAGCATTTT.

The chain carries TRBV4-1 and TRBJ2-7, with TRBD1 as a possible D gene (5 bases). Germline V CDR1 and CDR2: MGHRA, YSYEKL. The CDR3 has 15 amino acids. V lost 0 bases and J 0 bases, leaving 9 bases between the germline ends. The CDR3 coding sequence is TGCGCCAGCAGCCAAGAGTCAGGGTCCTCCTACGAGCAGTACTTC. Translating it yields CASSQESGSSYEQYF.

In this sample, this clone turned up once. The chain joins TRBV29-1 to TRBJ2-3; the match to TRBD2 covers 10 bases. Trimming at V came to 8 bases and at J to 4 bases, leaving 6 bases not matched to a gene. The CDR3 contains 13 residues. The germline V gene has CDR1 SQVTM and CDR2 ANQGSEA. The CDR3 region is CSPRLAGADTQYF. For the CDR3, the DNA is TGCAGCCCAAGGCTAGCGGGAGCAGATACGCAGTATTTT.

This chain joins TRBV5-1 and TRBJ1-5, with unresolved D. CDR1 and CDR2 (germline): SGHRS, YFSETQ. Trimming took off 3 bases at V and 0 bases at J, with 16 bases between the two ends. The CDR3 is made up of 17 amino acids. The CDR3 DNA reads as TGCGCCAGCAGCTCGCCCTCCCGCGGCCATAGCAATCAGCCCCAGCATTTT. Protein product: CASSSPSRGHSNQPQHF.

This chain connects TRBV6-5 to TRBJ1-1, with D tentatively TRBD1 (5 bases). From germline, CDR1 is MNHEY and CDR2 SVGAGI. With 6 bases removed from V and 1 base from J, the gap between germline ends came to 9 bases. The CDR3 loop spans 13 amino acids. The DNA of the CDR3 is TGTGCCAGCAGCCAGGGAAAGAACACTGAAGCTTTCTTT. Amino acids: CASSQGKNTEAFF.

The chain uses TRBV15 and TRBJ2-1; TRBD2 matches 13 bases. Per the germline V gene, CDR1 is LNHNV and CDR2 is YYDKDF (reference sequence). Trimming took 5 bases from V and 4 from J; bases not matched to a gene: 11. The CDR3 consists of 18 residues. CDR3 sequence reads: CATSPRALAGGSYNEQFF. Written as DNA, the CDR3 is TGTGCCACCAGCCCCCGGGCACTAGCGGGAGGGTCATACAATGAGCAGTTCTTC.

The CDR3: CASSVGTSGFTGELFF. The DNA for the CDR3 is TGTGCCAGCAGCGTAGGTACTAGCGGTTTCACCGGGGAGCTGTTTTTT. This rearrangement joins TRBV9 to TRBJ2-2; 8 bases fit TRBD2. CDR1 is SGDLS and CDR2 is YYNGEE in the germline V gene. Germline trimming cut 0 bases from V and 4 bases from J; bases unmatched to any gene: 5. CDR3 length: 16 amino acids.